The entry below describes one T cell receptor (beta chain). The data stem from a study of control samples from healthy donors and cancer patients. Trimming left V 3 bases short and J 3 bases short, with 12 bases between. The CDR3 length is 14 residues. Germline CDR1 and CDR2: SNHLY and FYNNEI. Libraries were prepared by immunoSEQ multiplex PCR; TCRdb keeps only in-frame clonotypes and omits some of them. The sample records fewer than 25,000 clones, more than 75% being singletons. The chain recombines TRBV2 with TRBJ2-7; no clear D. The receptor's source is a woman aged 55-69 years with head and neck cancer. The sequenced sample consisted of PBMCs. The CDR3 coding sequence is TGTGCCAGCAGTGACAGACAAACATACTACGAGCAGTACTTC. Amino acid sequence: CASSDRQTYYEQYF.